This T cell receptor beta chain was captured in a study of T cell responses to AZD1222 COVID-19 vaccine. Study-wide results and caveats: Mostly white British, mostly female donors; authors suggested clonal diversity may be underestimated.

Germline lookup yields CDR1 LNHDA and CDR2 SQIVND (reference sequence). The germline V and J ends were trimmed by 4 bases and 6 bases, with 13 bases remaining between them. The length of the CDR3 is 14 residues. TCRdb's copy holds only in-frame clones and misses some; the assay was immunoSEQ multiplex PCR. The data show about 61,000 clones, with 81% seen just once and around 28% held by the top ten. Concerning this clone: As yet, its antigen is unknown.

This clonotype was sampled from an adult who received the AZD1222 COVID-19 vaccine. This specimen consisted of peripheral blood, obtained 28 days after the second AZD1222 dose. This chain joins TRBV19 and TRBJ1-5, with D unresolved. CDR3 residues: CASSTTVTPQPQHF. The CDR3 DNA is TGTGCCAGTAGTACAACAGTTACCCCTCAGCCCCAGCATTTT.